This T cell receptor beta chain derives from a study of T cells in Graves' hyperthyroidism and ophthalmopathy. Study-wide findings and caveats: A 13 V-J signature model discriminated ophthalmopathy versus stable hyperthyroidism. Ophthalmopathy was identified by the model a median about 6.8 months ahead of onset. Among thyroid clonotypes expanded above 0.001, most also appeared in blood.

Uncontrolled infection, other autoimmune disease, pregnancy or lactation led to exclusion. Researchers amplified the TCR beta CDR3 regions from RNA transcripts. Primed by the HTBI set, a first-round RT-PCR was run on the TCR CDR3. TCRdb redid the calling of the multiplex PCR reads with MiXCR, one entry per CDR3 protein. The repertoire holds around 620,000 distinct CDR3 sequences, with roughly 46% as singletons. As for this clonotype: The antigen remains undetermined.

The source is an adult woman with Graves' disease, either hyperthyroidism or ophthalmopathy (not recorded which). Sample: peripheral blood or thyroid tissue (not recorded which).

The CDR3 DNA reads as TGTGCCAGCAGCCTCGCTTGGGTTTCACCACACGAGCAGTACTTC. Translated: CASSLAWVSPHEQYF. This chain connects TRBV5-5 to TRBJ2-7; no definite D call. Trimming took off 4 bases at V and 5 bases at J, with 19 bases between the two ends. CDR3 length equals 15 residues. Germline loops: CDR1 SGHKS, CDR2 YYEKEE (reference sequence).